This TCR beta chain is from a study of blood T cells in healthy people across ages. CDR1 KGHDR and CDR2 SFDVKD come from the germline V gene. The junction had 7 bases not matched to a gene; V was cut back by 3 bases and J by 4 bases. The CDR3 spans 16 residues. The second PCR ran roughly 6 to 11 cycles with a sample-barcoded 5' primer and J-beta primers. TCRdb analysed the 5' RACE reads with MiXCR anew, one entry per CDR3 protein. Of about 1,800,000 distinct CDR3 sequences listed, under 30% are singletons. This clonotype was picked up many times. The chain employs TRBV24-1 and TRBJ2-1, with TRBD1 matching over 8 bases. Sequencing input: blood. This clonotype was obtained from a woman aged 30 to 39 in good health. CDR3 residues: CATSDRRTGLYNEQFF. CDR3 DNA: TGTGCCACCAGTGATCGACGGACAGGGCTATACAATGAGCAGTTCTTC.